The entry below gives a single TCR beta chain sequence along with its context. This record comes from a study of blood T cell repertoires in COVID-19. The repertoire was sequenced with immunoSEQ multiplex PCR; TCRdb's copy has only in-frame clones and lacks some. The table includes approximately 35,000 clones, approximately 85% detected once. The TCR was taken from an elderly man with active COVID-19. Sequencing was carried out using peripheral blood.

The CDR3 coding sequence is TGTGCCAGCAGCTTGAGCGGGACCTACGAGCAGTACTTC. This gives the protein CASSLSGTYEQYF. The chain couples TRBV7-2 to TRBJ2-7; 7 nucleotides align to TRBD2. This CDR3 spans 13 amino acids. CDR1 is SGHTA, CDR2 FQGNSA, per germline. V lost 3 bases to trimming and J lost 2 bases; unmatched junction nucleotides: 1.